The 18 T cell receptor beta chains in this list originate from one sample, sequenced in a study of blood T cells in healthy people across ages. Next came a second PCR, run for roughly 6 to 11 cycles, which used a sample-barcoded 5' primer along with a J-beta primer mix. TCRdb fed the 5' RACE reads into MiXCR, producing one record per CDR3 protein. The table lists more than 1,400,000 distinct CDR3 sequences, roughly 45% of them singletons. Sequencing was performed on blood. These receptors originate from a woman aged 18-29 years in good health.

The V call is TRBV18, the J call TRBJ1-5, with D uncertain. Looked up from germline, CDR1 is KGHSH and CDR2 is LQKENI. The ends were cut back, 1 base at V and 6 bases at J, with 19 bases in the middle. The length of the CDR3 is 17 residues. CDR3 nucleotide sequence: TGTGCCAGCTCACCACGAAAAGAGGCGACTGGGAGTCAGCCCCAGCATTTT. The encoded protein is CASSPRKEATGSQPQHF. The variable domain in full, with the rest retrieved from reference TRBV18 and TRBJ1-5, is NAGVMQNPRHLVRRRGQEARLRCSPMKGHSHVYWYRQLPEEGLKFMVYLQKENIIDESGMPKERFSAEFPKEGPSILRIQQVVRGDSAAYFCASSPRKEATGSQPQHFGDGTRLSIL.

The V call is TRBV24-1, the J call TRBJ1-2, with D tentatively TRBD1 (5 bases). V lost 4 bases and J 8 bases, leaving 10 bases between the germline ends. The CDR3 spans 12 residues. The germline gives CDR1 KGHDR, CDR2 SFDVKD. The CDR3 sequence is CATSDPDKGYTF. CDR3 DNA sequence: TGTGCCACCAGTGACCCGGACAAGGGCTACACCTTC.

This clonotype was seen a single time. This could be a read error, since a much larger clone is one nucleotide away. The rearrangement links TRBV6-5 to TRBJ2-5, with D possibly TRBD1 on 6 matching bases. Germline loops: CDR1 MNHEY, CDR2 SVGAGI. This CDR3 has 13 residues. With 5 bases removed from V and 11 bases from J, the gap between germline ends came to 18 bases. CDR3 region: CASSQGFVDEQYF. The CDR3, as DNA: TGTGCCAGCAGTCAGGGGTTTGTGGATGAGCAGTACTTC.

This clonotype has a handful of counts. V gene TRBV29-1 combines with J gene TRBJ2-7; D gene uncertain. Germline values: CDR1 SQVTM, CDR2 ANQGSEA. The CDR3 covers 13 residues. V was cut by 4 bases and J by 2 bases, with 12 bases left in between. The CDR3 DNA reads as TGCAGCGTTGGTAACACGGTCACCTACGAGCAGTACTTC. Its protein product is CSVGNTVTYEQYF.

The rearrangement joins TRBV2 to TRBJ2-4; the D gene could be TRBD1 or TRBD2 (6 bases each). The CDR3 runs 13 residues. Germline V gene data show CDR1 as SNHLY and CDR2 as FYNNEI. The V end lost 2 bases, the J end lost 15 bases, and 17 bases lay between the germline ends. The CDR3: CASSELLAGVAYF. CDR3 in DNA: TGTGCCAGCAGTGAATTACTAGCAGGGGTTGCGTACTTC.

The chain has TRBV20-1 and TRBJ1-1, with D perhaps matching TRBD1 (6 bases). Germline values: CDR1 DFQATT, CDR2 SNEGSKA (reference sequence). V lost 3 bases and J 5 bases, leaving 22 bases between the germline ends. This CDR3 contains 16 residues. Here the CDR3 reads CSASDLRDTSRTEAFF. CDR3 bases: TGCAGTGCTAGTGACCTCCGGGACACCTCGAGAACTGAAGCTTTCTTT.

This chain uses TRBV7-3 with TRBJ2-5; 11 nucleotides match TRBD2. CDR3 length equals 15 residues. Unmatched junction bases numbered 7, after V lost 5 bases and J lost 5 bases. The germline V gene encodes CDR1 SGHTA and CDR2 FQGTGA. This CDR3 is CASSLTSGAVETQYF. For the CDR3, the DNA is TGTGCCAGCAGCCTGACTAGCGGGGCCGTGGAGACCCAGTACTTC.

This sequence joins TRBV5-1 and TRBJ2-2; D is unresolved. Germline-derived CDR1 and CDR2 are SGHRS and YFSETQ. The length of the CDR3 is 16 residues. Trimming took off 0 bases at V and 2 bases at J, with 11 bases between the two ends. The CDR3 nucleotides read TGCGCCAGCAGCTTGGAGAGGCAGACCAACACCGGGGAGCTGTTTTTT. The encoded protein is CASSLERQTNTGELFF.

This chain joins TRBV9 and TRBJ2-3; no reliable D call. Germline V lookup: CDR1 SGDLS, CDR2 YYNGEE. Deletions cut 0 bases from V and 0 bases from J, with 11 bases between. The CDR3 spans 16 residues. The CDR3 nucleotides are TGTGCCAGCAGCGTAGATCTGGGGTTTAGCACAGATACGCAGTATTTT. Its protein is CASSVDLGFSTDTQYF.

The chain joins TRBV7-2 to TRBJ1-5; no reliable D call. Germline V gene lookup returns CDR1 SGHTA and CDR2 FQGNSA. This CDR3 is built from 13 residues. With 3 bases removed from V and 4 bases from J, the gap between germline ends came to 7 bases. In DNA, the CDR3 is TGTGCCAGCAGCTTCAGGATGAATCAGCCCCAGCATTTT. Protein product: CASSFRMNQPQHF.

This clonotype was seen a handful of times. CDR3 protein: CASSPDSNIQYF. The CDR3, as DNA: TGTGCCAGCAGCCCAGACTCTAACATTCAGTACTTC. The chain recombines TRBV7-9 with TRBJ2-4; no reliable D call. V dropped 5 bases and J dropped 7 bases, with 9 bases sitting between them. CDR3 length equals 12 residues. In germline, CDR1 is SEHNR, CDR2 FQNEAQ (reference sequence).

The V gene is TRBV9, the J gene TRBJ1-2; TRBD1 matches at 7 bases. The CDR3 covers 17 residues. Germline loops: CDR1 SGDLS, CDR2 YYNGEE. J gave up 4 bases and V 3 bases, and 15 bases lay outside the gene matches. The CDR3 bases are TGTGCCAGCAGCGGATTAGCTACGGGACAGACTATCTATGGCTACACCTTC. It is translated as CASSGLATGQTIYGYTF.

The CDR3 coding sequence is TGTGCCAGCAGACAGGGTCCCGAGCAGTACTTC. Amino acids: CASRQGPEQYF. V and J are TRBV6-5 and TRBJ2-5; TRBD1 might be the D (6 bases). The assigned J gene may be wrong: the sequence end matches TRBJ2-7 better. From germline, CDR1 is MNHEY and CDR2 SVGAGI. The CDR3 runs to 11 residues.

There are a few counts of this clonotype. CDR3 region: CASSFGMGDSSYEQYF. The CDR3, as DNA: TGTGCCAGCAGTTTTGGGATGGGGGACAGCTCCTACGAGCAGTACTTC. The J gene is TRBJ2-7, the V gene TRBV27; 7 nucleotides agree with TRBD1. Germline values: CDR1 MNHEY, CDR2 SMNVEV (reference sequence). V lost 3 bases and J lost 0; bases outside the gene matches: 8. The CDR3 length is 16 residues.

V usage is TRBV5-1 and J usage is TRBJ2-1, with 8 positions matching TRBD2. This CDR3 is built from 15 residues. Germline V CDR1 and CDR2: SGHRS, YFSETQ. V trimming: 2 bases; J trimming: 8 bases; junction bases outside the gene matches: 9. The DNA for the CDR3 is TGCGCCAGCAGCTTCTCCAGCGGGAGTCTATATGAGCAGTTCTTC. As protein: CASSFSSGSLYEQFF.

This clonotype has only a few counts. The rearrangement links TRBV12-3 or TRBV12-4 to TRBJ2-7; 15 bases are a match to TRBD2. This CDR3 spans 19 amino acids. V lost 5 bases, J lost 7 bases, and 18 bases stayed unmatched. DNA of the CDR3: TGTGCCAGCAGTGGGACTAGCGGGAGGATACCATATTCCTACAATGAGCAGTACTTC. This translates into CASSGTSGRIPYSYNEQYF.

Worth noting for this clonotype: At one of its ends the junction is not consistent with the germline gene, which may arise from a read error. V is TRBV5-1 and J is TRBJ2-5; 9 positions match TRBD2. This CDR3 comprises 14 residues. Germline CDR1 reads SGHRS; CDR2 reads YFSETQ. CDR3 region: CASSPLAGQETRYF. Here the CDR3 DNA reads TGCGCCAGCAGCCCCCTAGCGGGGCAAGAGACCCGGTACTTC.

CDR3 sequence: CASGLGTGDTQYF. CDR3 sequence (DNA): TGTGCTAGTGGTTTGGGGACGGGAGATACGCAGTATTTT. This chain connects TRBV12-5 to TRBJ2-3; no definite D call. This CDR3 is built from 13 residues. Germline V gene sequence: CDR1 LGHNT, CDR2 FRNRAP. Trimming removed 1 base from V and 5 bases from J, with 7 bases in between.